This record looks at one T cell receptor (beta chain) sequence and its context. V lost 4 bases to trimming and J lost 5 bases, with 14 bases between them. CDR3 length equals 13 residues. Germline CDR1 is GTSNPN and CDR2 is SVGIG (reference sequence). One entry per CDR3 protein, called by TCRdb with MiXCR from the RT-PCR reads. The table includes hundreds of thousands of distinct CDR3 sequences, over 12% detected once. The V call is TRBV30, the J call TRBJ1-1; D call uncertain. Specimen: memory CD4+ T cells from blood. The TCR originated in a female donor in good health, serving as a healthy control. The CDR3 region is CAWTIQSGTEAFF. CDR3 DNA: TGTGCCTGGACCATCCAAAGTGGGACTGAAGCTTTCTTT.